These 14 T cell receptor beta chains were all obtained from the same sample, sequenced in a study of regulatory T cells in long-lasting Graves disease. Building the TCR beta libraries relied on iRepertoire HTBI primers, and CDR3 regions underwent Arm-PCR. TCRdb redid the calling of the multiplex PCR reads with MiXCR, one entry per CDR3 protein. The sample consists of over 200,000 distinct CDR3 sequences, about 17% of them appearing once. Regarding time point: newly diagnosed GD, antithyroid drugs for less than 3 months. Making the TCR library involved RNA that had been extracted from PBMCs. The sample was also linked to a second study, of T cells in Graves' hyperthyroidism and ophthalmopathy.

The sequencing here drew on peripheral blood mononuclear cells (PBMCs), taken at new diagnosis, from a patient treated with antithyroid drugs. The source is a woman aged 25-40 years with Graves disease.

CDR3: CASSSPGQGGFGNSPLHF. CDR3 nucleotides: TGTGCCAGCAGTTCTCCCGGACAGGGGGGATTTGGTAATTCACCCCTCCACTTT. V usage is TRBV28 and J usage is TRBJ1-6, with 10 bases fitting TRBD1. Germline V gives CDR1 MDHEN, CDR2 SYDVKM. CDR3 length: 18 amino acids. V was clipped by 4 bases and J by 6 bases; unmatched bases: 12.

The rearrangement links TRBV19 to TRBJ1-1; D uncertain. The CDR3 contains 12 residues. Germline-derived CDR1 and CDR2 are LNHDA and SQIVND (reference sequence). Trimming pared 6 bases from V and 1 base from J, leaving 6 bases between. Here the CDR3 reads CASREPNTEAFF. In DNA, the CDR3 is TGTGCCAGTAGGGAACCGAACACTGAAGCTTTCTTT.

The chain couples TRBV7-9 to TRBJ1-4; D gene unclear. V was clipped by 1 base and J by 8 bases, with 11 bases between them. The CDR3 loop spans 14 amino acids. The germline gives CDR1 SEHNR, CDR2 FQNEAQ (reference sequence). The CDR3 DNA follows: TGTGCCAGCAGCTTAGTTGAGGGTGCAGAAAAACTGTTTTTT. Encoded protein: CASSLVEGAEKLFF. Based on the CDR3 plus reference TRBV7-9 and TRBJ1-4, the full variable domain is DTGVSQNPRHKITKRGQNVTFRCDPISEHNRLYWYRQTLGQGPEFLTYFQNEAQLEKSRLLSDRFSAERPKGSFSTLEIQRTEQGDSAMYLCASSLVEGAEKLFFGSGTQLSVL.

This clonotype was counted ten times or more. The V and J genes are TRBV6-2 or TRBV6-3 and TRBJ2-3, with 14 bases identical to TRBD2. The germline V gene encodes CDR1 MNHEY and CDR2 SVGEGT. The CDR3 runs 18 residues. Germline trimming cut 5 bases from V and 2 bases from J; bases unmatched to any gene: 9. The CDR3, as DNA: TGTGCCAGCAGTCACATGCCGGGACTAGCGGGGGTCACAGATACGCAGTATTTT. Its protein is CASSHMPGLAGVTDTQYF.

This clonotype came up many times. This chain links TRBV11-2 with TRBJ1-1, with TRBD1 as a possible D gene (5 bases). Germline CDR1 reads SGHAT; CDR2 reads FQNNGV. Trimming removed 7 bases at V and 1 base at J, with 19 bases between. The CDR3 spans 16 residues. The CDR3 loop is CASNPARGIENTEAFF. CDR3 DNA sequence: TGTGCCAGCAACCCCGCCCGGGGGATTGAGAACACTGAAGCTTTCTTT.

This clonotype was observed at least ten times. This rearrangement joins TRBV7-6 to TRBJ2-7, with 9 bases identical to TRBD2. This CDR3 is built from 15 residues. After removal of 5 bases from V and 3 bases from J, the junction contained 8 bases not matched to a gene. Germline-derived CDR1 and CDR2 are SGHVS and FNYEAQ. CDR3 loop: CASSISSGALYEQYF. The DNA for the CDR3 is TGTGCCAGCAGCATTTCTAGCGGGGCTCTCTACGAGCAGTACTTC.

Many counts were recorded for this clonotype. J is TRBJ1-5 and V is TRBV11-2; D remains ambiguous. The germline CDR1 and CDR2 sequences are SGHAT and FQNNGV. The CDR3 has 13 residues. With 6 bases removed from V and 5 bases from J, the gap between germline ends came to 11 bases. CDR3 coding DNA: TGTGCCAGCAGTCTCGGTTCGGATCAGCCCCAGCATTTT. The encoded protein is CASSLGSDQPQHF.

The J gene is TRBJ2-5, the V gene TRBV5-4; 7 bases line up with TRBD1. Per germline, CDR1 SGHNT and CDR2 YYREEE (reference sequence). This CDR3 is built from 14 residues. The trim removed 3 bases at V and 2 bases at J, leaving 4 bases unmatched. The CDR3 sequence: CASSWPGQQETQYF. The DNA for the CDR3 is TGTGCCAGCAGCTGGCCGGGACAGCAAGAGACCCAGTACTTC.

This clonotype was seen repeatedly, ten times or more. CDR3 nucleotides: TGTGCCAGCAGCTTAAGGACAGGGGTCAATGAGCAGTTCTTC. It codes for CASSLRTGVNEQFF. The chain employs TRBV11-1 and TRBJ2-1, with 9 bases identical to TRBD1. The CDR3 covers 14 residues. Per the germline V gene, CDR1 is SGHAT and CDR2 is FQDESV (reference sequence). V dropped 2 bases and J dropped 6; count of bases not matched to a gene: 2.

This clonotype was recorded at least ten times. V gene TRBV6-2 or TRBV6-3 combines with J gene TRBJ2-1; 10 bases fit TRBD2. The ends lost 5 bases at V and 0 bases at J; junction bases unmatched: 7. Germline CDR1 is MNHEY and CDR2 is SVGEGT. This CDR3 is 17 amino acids long. The CDR3 sequence is CASSGSGGTFSYNEQFF. The CDR3 coding sequence is TGTGCCAGCAGTGGTAGCGGGGGGACCTTCTCCTACAATGAGCAGTTCTTC.

This clonotype occurred many times. The rearrangement uses TRBV19 and TRBJ2-7, with TRBD2 matching 7 bases. From germline, CDR1 is LNHDA and CDR2 SQIVND (reference sequence). V trimming: 5 bases; J trimming: 7 bases; junction bases outside the gene matches: 17. The CDR3 totals 16 residues. The CDR3 here is CASSDVLFQRGGEQYF. The CDR3 coding sequence is TGTGCCAGTAGTGACGTTCTGTTCCAAAGGGGAGGGGAGCAGTACTTC.

This clonotype was seen repeatedly, ten times or more. The rearrangement uses TRBV7-6 and TRBJ2-2; TRBD2 matches at 9 bases. J gave up 4 bases and V 5 bases, and 5 bases lay outside the gene matches. The CDR3 consists of 15 residues. The germline gives CDR1 SGHVS, CDR2 FNYEAQ. CDR3 loop: CASSPNSGGTGELFF. The CDR3 nucleotides are TGTGCCAGCAGCCCAAATAGCGGGGGCACCGGGGAGCTGTTTTTT.

Turning to this clonotype: Possible read error: a much larger clone is one base away. V is TRBV28 and J is TRBJ2-3; TRBD2 aligns across 11 bases. CDR3 length: 17 residues. V trimming: 5 bases; J trimming: 8 bases; junction bases outside the gene matches: 15. Germline CDR1 reads MDHEN; CDR2 reads SYDVKM. The CDR3 DNA follows: TGTGCCAGCAGTGAGGGGGGACTAGCGGATACAACGGGTACGCAGTATTTT. Translating it yields CASSEGGLADTTGTQYF. Combining the CDR3 with reference TRBV28 and TRBJ2-3 gives the whole variable domain DVKVTQSSRYLVKRTGEKVFLECVQDMDHENMFWYRQDPGLGLRLIYFSYDVKMKEKGDIPEGYSVSREKKERFSLILESASTNQTSMYLCASSEGGLADTTGTQYFGPGTRLTVL.

This clonotype was observed at least ten times. J is TRBJ2-7 and V is TRBV5-6, with D maybe TRBD1 (5 bases). Between the trimmed V and J ends, which lost 2 bases and 2 bases, there was a span of 11 bases. This CDR3 has 14 residues. Germline loops: CDR1 SGHDT, CDR2 YYEEEE. In DNA, the CDR3 is TGTGCCAGCAGCTTCGGATCAGGGACCTACGAGCAGTACTTC. Its protein is CASSFGSGTYEQYF.